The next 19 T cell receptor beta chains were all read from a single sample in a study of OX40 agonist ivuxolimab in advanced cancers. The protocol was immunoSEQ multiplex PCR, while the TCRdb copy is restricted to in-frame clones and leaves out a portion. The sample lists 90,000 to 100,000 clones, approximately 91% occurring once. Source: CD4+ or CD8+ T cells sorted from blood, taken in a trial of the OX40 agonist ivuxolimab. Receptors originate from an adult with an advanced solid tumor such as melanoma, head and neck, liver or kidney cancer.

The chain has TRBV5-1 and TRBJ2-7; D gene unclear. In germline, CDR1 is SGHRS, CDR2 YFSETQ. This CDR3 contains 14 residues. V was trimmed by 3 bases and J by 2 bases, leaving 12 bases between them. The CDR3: CASSSQDGPYEQYF. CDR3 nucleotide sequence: TGCGCCAGCAGCTCTCAGGACGGACCCTACGAGCAGTACTTC. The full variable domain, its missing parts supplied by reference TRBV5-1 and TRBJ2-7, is KAGVTQTPRYLIKTRGQQVTLSCSPISGHRSVSWYQQTPGQGLQFLFEYFSETQRNKGNFPGRFSGRQFSNSRSEMNVSTLELGDSALYLCASSSQDGPYEQYFGPGTRLTVT.

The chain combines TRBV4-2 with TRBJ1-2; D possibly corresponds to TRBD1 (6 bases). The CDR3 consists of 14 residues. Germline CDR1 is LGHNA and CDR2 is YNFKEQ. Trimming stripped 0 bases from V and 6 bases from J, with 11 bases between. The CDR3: CASSQERQDHGYTF. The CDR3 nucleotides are TGTGCCAGCAGCCAAGAAAGACAGGACCATGGCTACACCTTC.

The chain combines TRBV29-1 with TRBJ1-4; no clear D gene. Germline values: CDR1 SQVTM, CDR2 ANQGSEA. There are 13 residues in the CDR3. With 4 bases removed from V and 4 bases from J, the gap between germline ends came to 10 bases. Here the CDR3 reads CSVGGPSNEKLFF. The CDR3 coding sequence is TGCAGCGTTGGCGGGCCGAGTAATGAAAAACTGTTTTTT.

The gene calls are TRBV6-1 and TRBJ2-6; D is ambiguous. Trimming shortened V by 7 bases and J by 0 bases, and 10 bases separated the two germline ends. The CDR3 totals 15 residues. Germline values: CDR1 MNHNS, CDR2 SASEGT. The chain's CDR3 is CASNGVTSGANVLTF. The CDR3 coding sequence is TGTGCCAGCAATGGGGTTACCTCTGGGGCCAACGTCCTGACTTTC.

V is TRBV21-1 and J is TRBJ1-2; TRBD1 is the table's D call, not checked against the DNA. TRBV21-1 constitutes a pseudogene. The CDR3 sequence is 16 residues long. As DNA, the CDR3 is TGTGCCAGCAGCAAAAAGCAGAGTTCAGGGGGCTATGGCTACACCTTC. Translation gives CASSKKQSSGGYGYTF.

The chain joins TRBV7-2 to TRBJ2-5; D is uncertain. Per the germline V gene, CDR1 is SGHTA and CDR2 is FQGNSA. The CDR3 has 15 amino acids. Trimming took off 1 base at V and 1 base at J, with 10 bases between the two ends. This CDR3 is CASSLGSSIQETQYF. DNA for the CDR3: TGTGCCAGCAGCTTAGGGTCCTCTATCCAAGAGACCCAGTACTTC.

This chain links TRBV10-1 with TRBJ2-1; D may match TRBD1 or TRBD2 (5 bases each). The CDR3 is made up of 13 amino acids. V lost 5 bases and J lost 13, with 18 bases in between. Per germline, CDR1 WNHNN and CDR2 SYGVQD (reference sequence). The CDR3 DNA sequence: TGCGCCAGCAGTTCTAGAGGGACGAGGGGACAGTTCTTC. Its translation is CASSSRGTRGQFF.

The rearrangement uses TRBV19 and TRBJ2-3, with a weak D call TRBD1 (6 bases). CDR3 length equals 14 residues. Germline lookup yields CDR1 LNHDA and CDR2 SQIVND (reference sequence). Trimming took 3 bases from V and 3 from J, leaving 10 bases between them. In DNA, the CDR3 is TGTGCCAGTAGTATGGTCCAGGGGACAGATACGCAGTATTTT. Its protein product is CASSMVQGTDTQYF.

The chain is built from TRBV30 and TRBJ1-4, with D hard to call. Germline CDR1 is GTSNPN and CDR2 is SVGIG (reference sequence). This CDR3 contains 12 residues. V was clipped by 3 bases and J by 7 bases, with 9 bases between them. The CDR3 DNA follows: TGTGCCTGGAGCCAGCCGTTTGAAAAACTGTTTTTT. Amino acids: CAWSQPFEKLFF.

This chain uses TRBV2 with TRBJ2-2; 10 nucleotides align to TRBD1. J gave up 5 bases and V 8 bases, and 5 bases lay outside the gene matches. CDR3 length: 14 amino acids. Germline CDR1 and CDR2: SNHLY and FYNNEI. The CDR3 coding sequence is TGTGCCAGCCGACAGGGGGCAGGAACCGGGGAGCTGTTTTTT. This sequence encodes CASRQGAGTGELFF.

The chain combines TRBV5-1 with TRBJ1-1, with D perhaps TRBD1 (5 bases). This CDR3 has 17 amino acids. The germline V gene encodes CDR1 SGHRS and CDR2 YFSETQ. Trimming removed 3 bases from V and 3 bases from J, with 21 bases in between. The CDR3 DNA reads TGCGCCAGCAGCTCTGGGGTGGCCAGGGCCGGGGACACTGAAGCTTTCTTT. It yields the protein CASSSGVARAGDTEAFF.

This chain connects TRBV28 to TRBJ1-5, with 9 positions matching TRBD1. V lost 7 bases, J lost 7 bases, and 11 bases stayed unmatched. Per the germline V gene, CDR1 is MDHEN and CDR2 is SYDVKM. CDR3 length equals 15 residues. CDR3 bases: TGTGCCAGCACCTACCGGGACAGGGCGAGCCAGCCCCAGCATTTT. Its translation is CASTYRDRASQPQHF.

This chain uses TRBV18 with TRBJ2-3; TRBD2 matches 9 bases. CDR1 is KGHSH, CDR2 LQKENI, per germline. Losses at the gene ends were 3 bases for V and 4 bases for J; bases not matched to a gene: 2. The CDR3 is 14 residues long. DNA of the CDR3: TGTGCCAGCTCACCGAGCGGGAGGCCAGATACGCAGTATTTT. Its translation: CASSPSGRPDTQYF.

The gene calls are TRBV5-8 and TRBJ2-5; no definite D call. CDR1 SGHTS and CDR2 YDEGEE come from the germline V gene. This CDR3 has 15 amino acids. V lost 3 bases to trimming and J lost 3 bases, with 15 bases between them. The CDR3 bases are TGTGCCAGCAGCTCCCGAGGAGCGATTAAAGAGACCCAGTACTTC. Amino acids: CASSSRGAIKETQYF.

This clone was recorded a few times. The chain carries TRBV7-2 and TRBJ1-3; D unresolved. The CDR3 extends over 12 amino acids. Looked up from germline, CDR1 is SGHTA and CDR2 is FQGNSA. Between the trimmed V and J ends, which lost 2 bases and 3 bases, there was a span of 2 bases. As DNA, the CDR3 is TGTGCCAGCAGCTTAATTGGAAACACCATATATTTT. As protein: CASSLIGNTIYF.

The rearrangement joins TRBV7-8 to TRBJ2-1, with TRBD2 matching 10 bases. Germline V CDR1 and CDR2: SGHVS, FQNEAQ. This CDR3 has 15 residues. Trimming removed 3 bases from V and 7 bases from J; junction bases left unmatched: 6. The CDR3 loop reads CASSFSLAGENEQFF. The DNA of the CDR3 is TGTGCCAGCAGCTTCTCCCTAGCGGGAGAGAATGAGCAGTTCTTC.

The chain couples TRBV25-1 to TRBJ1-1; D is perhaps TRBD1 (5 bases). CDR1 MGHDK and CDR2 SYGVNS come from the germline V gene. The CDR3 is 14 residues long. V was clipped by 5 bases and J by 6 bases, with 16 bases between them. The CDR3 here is CASSNRGRGAEAFF. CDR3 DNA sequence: TGTGCCAGCAGTAACCGGGGCCGAGGAGCTGAAGCTTTCTTT.

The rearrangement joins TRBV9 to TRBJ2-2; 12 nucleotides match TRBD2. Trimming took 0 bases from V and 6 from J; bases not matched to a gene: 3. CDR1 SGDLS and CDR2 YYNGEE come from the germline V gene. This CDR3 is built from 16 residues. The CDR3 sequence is CASSVGTSGKAGELFF. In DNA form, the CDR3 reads TGTGCCAGCAGCGTAGGGACTAGCGGGAAGGCCGGGGAGCTGTTTTTT. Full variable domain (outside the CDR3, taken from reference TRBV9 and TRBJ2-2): DSGVTQTPKHLITATGQRVTLRCSPRSGDLSVYWYQQSLDQGLQFLIQYYNGEERAKGNILERFSAQQFPDLHSELNLSSLELGDSALYFCASSVGTSGKAGELFFGEGSRLTVL.

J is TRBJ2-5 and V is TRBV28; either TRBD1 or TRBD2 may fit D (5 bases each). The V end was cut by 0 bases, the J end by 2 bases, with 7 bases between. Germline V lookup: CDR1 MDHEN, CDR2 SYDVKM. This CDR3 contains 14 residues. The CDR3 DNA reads TGTGCCAGCAGTTTATGGGGGGTTCAAGAGACCCAGTACTTC. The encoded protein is CASSLWGVQETQYF.